This T cell receptor beta chain came from a study of shared clonotypes between healthy human individuals. Adults of Caucasian background living in Nashville, Tennessee made up all donors. Deep was the level used in running the assay. It was across several immunoSEQ plates that each subset's genomic DNA was evenly split. As processed by the authors: ImmunoSEQ yielded junction-only sequences lacking quality scores, so filtering differed. Libraries were prepared by immunoSEQ multiplex PCR; TCRdb keeps only in-frame clonotypes and omits some of them. That table is the source of V, J and clone size, and D and trimming were worked out from the DNA. Seen here are under 650,000 clones, approximately 95% observed once, and the top ten hold 0.06%. The CDR3 is made up of 13 amino acids. Germline-derived CDR1 and CDR2 are MDHEN and SYDVKM. J was trimmed by 5 bases and V by 5 bases; bases with no gene match: 5.

The chain links TRBV28 to TRBJ2-5; 7 bases are a match to TRBD2. The source of this sequence is a woman aged 25 to 39 in good health. Sequenced sample: naive CD4+ T cells sorted from blood. Documented subset: CD45RA+ positively selected. The CDR3 loop is CASSGGLSETQYF. The CDR3 DNA sequence: TGTGCCAGCAGTGGGGGACTATCGGAGACCCAGTACTTC.